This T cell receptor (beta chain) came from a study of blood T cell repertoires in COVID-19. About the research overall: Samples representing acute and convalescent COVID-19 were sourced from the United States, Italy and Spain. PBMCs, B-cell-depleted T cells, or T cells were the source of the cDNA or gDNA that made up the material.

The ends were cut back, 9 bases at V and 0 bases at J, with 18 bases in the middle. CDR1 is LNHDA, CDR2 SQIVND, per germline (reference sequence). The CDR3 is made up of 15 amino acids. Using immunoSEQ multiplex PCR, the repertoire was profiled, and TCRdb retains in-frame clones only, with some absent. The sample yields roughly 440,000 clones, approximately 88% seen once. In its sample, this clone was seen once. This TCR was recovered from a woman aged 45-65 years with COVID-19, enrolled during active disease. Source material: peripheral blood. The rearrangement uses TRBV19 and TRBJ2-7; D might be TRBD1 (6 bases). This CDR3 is CARHSSQGNSYEQYF. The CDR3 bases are TGTGCCAGACATTCTTCACAGGGTAACTCCTACGAGCAGTACTTC.